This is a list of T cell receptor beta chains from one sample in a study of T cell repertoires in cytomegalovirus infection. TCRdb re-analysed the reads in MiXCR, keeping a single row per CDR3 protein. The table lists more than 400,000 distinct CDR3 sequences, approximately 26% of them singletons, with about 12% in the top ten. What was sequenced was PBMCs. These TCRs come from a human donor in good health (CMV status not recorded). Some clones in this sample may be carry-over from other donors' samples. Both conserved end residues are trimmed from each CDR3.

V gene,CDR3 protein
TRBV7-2,ASSLPSGHWNTEAF
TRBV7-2,ASSLFRYTEAF
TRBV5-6,ASSLEPLNTEAF
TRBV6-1,ASTIQGLTWGRTGELF
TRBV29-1,SVGHLAGIGELF
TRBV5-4,ASSLYRTSGYT
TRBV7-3,ASSLGLAGSAIQY
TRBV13,ASSLDRINGYT
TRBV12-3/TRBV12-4,ASSPQGGAETQY
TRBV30,AWSVPDRIDQPQH
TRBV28,ASSLGLRAQY
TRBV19,ASRNRGSSYNEQF
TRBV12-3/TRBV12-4,ASSRKGFINEKLF
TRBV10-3,AISESDPTDTQY
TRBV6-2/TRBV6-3,ASSYAQLRDIGFMNTEAF
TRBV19,ASSIIGLAGVSDEQF
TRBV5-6,ASSPDVKTEAF
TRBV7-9,ASSLRELAGYT
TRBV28,ASSLGGQGSYEQY
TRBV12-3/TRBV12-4,ASSFWTGIDTEAF
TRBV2,ASSGRTGYGYT
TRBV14,ASSQLTSGMREETQY
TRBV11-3,ASSLTSGPPGNTGELF
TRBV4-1,ASSQDDSSGELF
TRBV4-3,ASSQGGYWGNEQF
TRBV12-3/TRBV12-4,ASSSSGPPGNEQF
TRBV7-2,ASSFWTGRETQY
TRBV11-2,ASSLDMPSGNEQF
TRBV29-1,SVTGGIGYT
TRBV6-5,ASRHGKVGGYT
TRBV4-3,ASSQASELTGMNYGYT
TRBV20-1,SARKPGWSGEETQY
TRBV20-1,SARGLARHEQF
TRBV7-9,ASSLALGEQY
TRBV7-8,ASSLGSVGGDSYNEQF
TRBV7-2,ASSLVGWQAGSGEQF
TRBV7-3,ASSLRSWGLPTGELF
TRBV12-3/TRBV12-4,ASGSGGNTIY
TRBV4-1,ASSQEQGAGNQPQH
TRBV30,AWSGDRTNQPQH
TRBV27,ASSLRPGQPEQY
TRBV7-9,ASSEGLATGDTQY
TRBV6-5,ASNYGGPGANVLT
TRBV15,ATSREVAGVRGLGKNIQY
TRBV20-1,SVRETRHSYNEQF
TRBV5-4,ASSLSRTGVNEQF
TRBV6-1,ASTGIWGIQY
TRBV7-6,ASSLLLGTESYGYT
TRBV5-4,ASSLGQGYDEQF
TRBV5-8,ATRRGVKETQY
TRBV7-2,ASSLGGQGAEKLF
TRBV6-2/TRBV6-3,ASSYAAANTEAF
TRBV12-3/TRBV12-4,ASSWPVGKYNEQF